One sample yielded the 11 T cell receptor beta chains listed below, sequenced in a study of cytomegalovirus exposure and HLA in healthy donors. Both 60 Vbeta primers and 13 Jbeta primers went into the PCR. Using immunoSEQ multiplex PCR, the repertoire was profiled, and TCRdb retains in-frame clones only, with some absent. The sample holds over 250,000 clones, 72% seen once. The sequenced sample consisted of PBMCs. The receptors originated from a female donor in good health and CMV-seronegative.

The chain carries TRBV6-1 and TRBJ2-1, with unresolved D. The germline gives CDR1 MNHNS, CDR2 SASEGT. This CDR3 is built from 12 residues. Deletions cut 3 bases from V and 10 bases from J, with 10 bases between. DNA for the CDR3: TGTGCCAGCAGTGACCCCAGTCGAGAGCAGTTCTTC. Translating it yields CASSDPSREQFF.

The chain combines TRBV29-1 with TRBJ2-3; 10 nucleotides line up with TRBD2. The CDR3 spans 13 residues. V was clipped by 1 base and J by 9 bases; unmatched bases: 4. The germline CDR1 and CDR2 sequences are SQVTM and ANQGSEA. DNA of the CDR3: TGCAGCGTTGAAGGCCTAGCGGGAGTAACGCAGTATTTT. This encodes CSVEGLAGVTQYF.

The V gene is TRBV12-2, the J gene TRBJ2-1; the table calls TRBD1, which could not be checked here. TRBV12-2 has pseudogene status. The CDR3 loop spans 16 amino acids. CDR3 sequence (DNA): TGTGCAAGTCGCTTAGGGGGGCTAGCCAGAGACATTGAGCAGTTCTTC. This gives the protein CASRLGGLARDIEQFF.

There are a few counts of this clone. V and J are TRBV14 and TRBJ2-7, with a weak D call TRBD1 (5 bases). Germline CDR1 and CDR2: SGHDN and FVKESK. The CDR3 has 15 residues. The V end was cut by 0 bases, the J end by 7 bases, with 16 bases between. The CDR3 protein is CASSQDSSTYREQYF. In DNA form, the CDR3 reads TGTGCCAGCAGCCAAGATTCGTCCACGTACAGGGAGCAGTACTTC.

The CDR3 bases are TGTGCCAGCAGTTCGGGTGAGTCGCAGCCCCAGCATTTT. It encodes CASSSGESQPQHF. The rearrangement joins TRBV6-5 to TRBJ1-5; no reliable D call. Germline V gene data show CDR1 as MNHEY and CDR2 as SVGAGI. The ends were cut back, 4 bases at V and 7 bases at J, with 11 bases in the middle. CDR3 length equals 13 residues.

The sample holds a few counts of this clone. The chain carries TRBV5-6 and TRBJ1-2, with TRBD1 matching over 8 bases. The CDR3 has 15 residues. V lost 0 bases and J lost 7; bases outside the gene matches: 8. Germline CDR1 is SGHDT and CDR2 is YYEEEE. Here the CDR3 DNA reads TGTGCCAGCAGCTTGGAGCAGGGGGCCCCTTCTGGCTACACCTTC. It yields the protein CASSLEQGAPSGYTF.

The chain employs TRBV27 and TRBJ1-4, with 9 bases matching TRBD1. With 6 bases clipped from V and 8 bases from J, the junction kept 7 bases outside the gene matches. The CDR3 spans 14 residues. Germline V gives CDR1 MNHEY, CDR2 SMNVEV (reference sequence). The CDR3: CASSLVGQGEKLFF. CDR3 bases: TGTGCCAGCAGCTTAGTGGGACAGGGAGAAAAACTGTTTTTT. Using reference TRBV27 and TRBJ1-4 for the parts outside the CDR3, the full variable domain is EAQVTQNPRYLITVTGKKLTVTCSQNMNHEYMSWYRQDPGLGLRQIYYSMNVEVTDKGDVPEGYKVSRKEKRNFPLILESPSPNQTSLYFCASSLVGQGEKLFFGSGTQLSVL.

The chain has TRBV19 and TRBJ2-7; D perhaps matches TRBD1 (5 bases). The CDR3 extends over 13 amino acids. Germline loops: CDR1 LNHDA, CDR2 SQIVND (reference sequence). Trimming took 4 bases from V and 2 from J, leaving 9 bases between them. This CDR3 is CASSNSRAYEQYF. CDR3 coding DNA: TGTGCCAGTAGTAACTCCAGGGCCTACGAGCAGTACTTC.

V usage is TRBV5-1 and J usage is TRBJ2-7; 7 positions match TRBD2. CDR3 length: 15 amino acids. V shed 2 bases and J 5 bases; nucleotides not matched to a gene: 10. Germline V gene sequence: CDR1 SGHRS, CDR2 YFSETQ. The chain's CDR3 is CASSFPAGDHHEQYF. The CDR3 DNA sequence: TGCGCCAGCAGCTTTCCGGCGGGAGACCACCACGAGCAGTACTTC. Supplemented by reference TRBV5-1 and TRBJ2-7, the full variable domain reads KAGVTQTPRYLIKTRGQQVTLSCSPISGHRSVSWYQQTPGQGLQFLFEYFSETQRNKGNFPGRFSGRQFSNSRSEMNVSTLELGDSALYLCASSFPAGDHHEQYFGPGTRLTVT.

This chain joins TRBV6-5 and TRBJ2-3; 7 nucleotides align to TRBD2. Germline V gene data show CDR1 as MNHEY and CDR2 as SVGAGI. V dropped 3 bases and J dropped 1; count of bases not matched to a gene: 7. The CDR3 runs 16 residues. This chain's CDR3 is CASSYQKAGRTDTQYF. In DNA form, the CDR3 reads TGTGCCAGCAGTTATCAAAAAGCGGGGCGCACAGATACGCAGTATTTT.

J is TRBJ1-5 and V is TRBV5-4; TRBD1 matches 7 bases. The CDR3 loop spans 15 amino acids. V trimming: 5 bases; J trimming: 1 base; junction bases outside the gene matches: 6. Germline loops: CDR1 SGHNT, CDR2 YYREEE (reference sequence). The CDR3 DNA reads as TGTGCCAGCAGTTCCTCGACAGGGAGCAATCAGCCCCAGCATTTT. Encoded protein: CASSSSTGSNQPQHF.